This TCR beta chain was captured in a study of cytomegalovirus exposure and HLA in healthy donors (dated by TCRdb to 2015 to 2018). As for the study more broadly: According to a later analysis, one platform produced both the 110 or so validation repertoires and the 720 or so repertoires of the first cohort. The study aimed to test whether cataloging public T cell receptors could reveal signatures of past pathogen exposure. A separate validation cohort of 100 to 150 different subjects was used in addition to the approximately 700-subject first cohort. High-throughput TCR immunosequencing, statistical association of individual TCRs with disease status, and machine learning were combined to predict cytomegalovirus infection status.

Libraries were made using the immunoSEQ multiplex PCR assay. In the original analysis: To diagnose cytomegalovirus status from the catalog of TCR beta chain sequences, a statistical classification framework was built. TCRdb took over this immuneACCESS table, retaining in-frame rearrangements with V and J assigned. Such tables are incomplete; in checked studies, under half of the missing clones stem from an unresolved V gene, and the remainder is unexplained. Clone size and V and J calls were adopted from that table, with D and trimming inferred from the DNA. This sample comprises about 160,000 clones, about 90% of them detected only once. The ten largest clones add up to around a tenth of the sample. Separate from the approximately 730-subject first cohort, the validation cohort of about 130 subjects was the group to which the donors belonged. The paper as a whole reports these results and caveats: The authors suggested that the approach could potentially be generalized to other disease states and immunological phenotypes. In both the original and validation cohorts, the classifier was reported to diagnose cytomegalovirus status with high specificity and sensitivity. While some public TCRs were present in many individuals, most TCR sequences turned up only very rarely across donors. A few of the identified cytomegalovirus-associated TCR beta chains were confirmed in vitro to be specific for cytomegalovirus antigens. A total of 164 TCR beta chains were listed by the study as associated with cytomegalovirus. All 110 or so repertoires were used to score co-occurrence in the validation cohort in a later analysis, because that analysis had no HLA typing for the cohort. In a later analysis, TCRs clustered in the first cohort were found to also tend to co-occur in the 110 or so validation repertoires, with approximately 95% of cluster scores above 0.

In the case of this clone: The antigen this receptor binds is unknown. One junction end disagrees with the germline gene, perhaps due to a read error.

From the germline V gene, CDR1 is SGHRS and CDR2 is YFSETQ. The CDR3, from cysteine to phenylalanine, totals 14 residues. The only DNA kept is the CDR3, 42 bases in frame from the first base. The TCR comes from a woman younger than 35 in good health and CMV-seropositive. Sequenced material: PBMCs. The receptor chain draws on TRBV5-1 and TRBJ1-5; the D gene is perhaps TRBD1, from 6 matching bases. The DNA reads TGCGCCAGCAGCCCCGGGGGGGGCAACCAGCCCCAGCATTTT. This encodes CASSPGGGNQPQHF.